A selection of T cell receptor beta chains follows, all from one sample in a study of shared clonotypes between healthy human individuals. The data were produced by immunoSEQ multiplex PCR, yet TCRdb's version contains in-frame clones alone and is incomplete. The sample shows about 1.5 million clones, 98% of them seen only once. Material: naive CD4+ T cells sorted from blood. The source of these receptors is a man aged 25-45 years in good health. Each CDR3 is given with its conserved first and last residue. D genes are given only for firm matches. The size of a clone is reported for some rows only, either as once, few or many, or as a class for expanded clones.

J: TRBJ2-2
V: TRBV2
size: NA
D: TRBD1
DNA: TGTGCCTGCCGGGACAGGGGATGGGGGAGCACCGGGGAGCTGTTTTTT
CDR3: CACRDRGWGSTGELFF

J: TRBJ2-7
V: TRBV28
size: NA
D: NA
DNA: TGTGCCTCCTCGACTACTTTTCCCTACGAGCAGTACTTC
CDR3: CASSTTFPYEQYF

J: TRBJ2-1
V: TRBV7-6
size: NA
D: NA
DNA: TGTGCCAGCACCGCGACTAGCTCCTACAATGAGCAGTTCTTC
CDR3: CASTATSSYNEQFF

J: TRBJ2-2
V: TRBV6-5
size: NA
D: TRBD2
DNA: TGTGCCAGCAGTTATACGACGGGAGGGAACACCGGGGAGCTGTTTTTT
CDR3: CASSYTTGGNTGELFF

J: TRBJ1-5
V: TRBV15
size: NA
D: NA
DNA: TGTGCCACCAGCAGAGATCAGTCGGGGGGGCCCTATCAGCCCCAGCATTTT
CDR3: CATSRDQSGGPYQPQHF

J: TRBJ2-2
V: TRBV11-2
size: NA
D: TRBD2
DNA: TGTGCCAGCAGCTCGACCGCCGGGACTAGCGGGAGTAATAGGGAGCTGTTTTTT
CDR3: CASSSTAGTSGSNRELFF

J: TRBJ2-7
V: TRBV5-1
size: NA
D: NA
DNA: TGCGCCAGCGCAGAGGGGGGACACCTGGGGGACGAGCAGTACTTC
CDR3: CASAEGGHLGDEQYF

J: TRBJ2-7
V: TRBV2
size: NA
D: NA
DNA: TGTGCCAGCACCTCGGAGGGCGAGCAGTACTTC
CDR3: CASTSEGEQYF

J: TRBJ2-1
V: TRBV11-2
size: once
D: TRBD2
DNA: TGTGCCAGCAGCATACTAACTAGCGGATCATTCTCCTACAATGAGCAGTTCTTC
CDR3: CASSILTSGSFSYNEQFF

J: TRBJ1-3
V: TRBV5-1
size: NA
D: TRBD1
DNA: TGCGCCAGCAGCTCGTCGACAGGGGGCGAAACTGGAAACACCATATATTTT
CDR3: CASSSSTGGETGNTIYF

J: TRBJ2-7
V: TRBV6-5
size: NA
D: NA
DNA: TGTGCCAGCAGCCCATCAGGTACGGCGGGGTACGAGCAGTACTTC
CDR3: CASSPSGTAGYEQYF

J: TRBJ2-5
V: TRBV10-3
size: NA
D: NA
DNA: TGTGCCATCAGCCCAGGGCGGCAAGAGACCCAGTACTTC
CDR3: CAISPGRQETQYF

J: TRBJ2-1
V: TRBV18
size: NA
D: NA
DNA: TGTGCCAGCTCATCCACTACGAACAATGAGCAGTTCTTC
CDR3: CASSSTTNNEQFF

J: TRBJ2-5
V: TRBV19
size: NA
D: TRBD1
DNA: TGTGCCAGTAGCGGACAGGGGGGGGAGACCCAGTACTTC
CDR3: CASSGQGGETQYF

J: TRBJ1-2
V: TRBV7-9
size: NA
D: NA
DNA: TGTGCCAGCAGCTTAGGCCACCTCTATGGCTACACCTTC
CDR3: CASSLGHLYGYTF

J: TRBJ1-2
V: TRBV30
size: NA
D: NA
DNA: TGTGCCTGGAGTGTACCAGAGGGACCCGTTGGCTACACCTTC
CDR3: CAWSVPEGPVGYTF

J: TRBJ2-7
V: TRBV6-5
size: NA
D: TRBD2
DNA: TGTGCCAGCAGTTACCTTACTAGCGGGAGCTACGAGCAGTACTTC
CDR3: CASSYLTSGSYEQYF

J: TRBJ2-5
V: TRBV5-1
size: NA
D: TRBD1
DNA: TGCGCCAGCGGAGGGACAGGGGGCAAAGAGACCCAGTACTTC
CDR3: CASGGTGGKETQYF

J: TRBJ1-4
V: TRBV10-3
size: NA
D: TRBD1
DNA: TGTGCCATCAGCAGACAGGGGCTAGGAACTAATGAAAAACTGTTTTTT
CDR3: CAISRQGLGTNEKLFF

J: TRBJ1-3
V: TRBV10-3
size: NA
D: NA
DNA: TGTGCCACCACCGGGGTGAGACAGGCTCTCTCTGGAAACACCATATATTTT
CDR3: CATTGVRQALSGNTIYF

J: TRBJ1-2
V: TRBV28
size: NA
D: TRBD1
DNA: TGTGCCAGCAGTTTAGCGGACAGGGGCAGACCTAACTATGGCTACACCTTC
CDR3: CASSLADRGRPNYGYTF

J: TRBJ2-1
V: TRBV7-6
size: NA
D: NA
DNA: TGTGCCAGCAGCTTCGACAGCGTGTCCTACAATGAGCAGTTCTTC
CDR3: CASSFDSVSYNEQFF

J: TRBJ2-7
V: TRBV7-2
size: once
D: NA
DNA: TGTGCCAGCAGCTCAGGGGTATTCTCCTACGAGCAGTACTTC
CDR3: CASSSGVFSYEQYF

J: TRBJ2-1
V: TRBV9
size: once
D: TRBD2
DNA: TGTGCCAGCAGCGTATTGGGGACTAGCGGAAATGAGCAGTTCTTC
CDR3: CASSVLGTSGNEQFF

J: TRBJ2-5
V: TRBV5-8
size: NA
D: NA
DNA: TGTGCCAGCACCCAGGGAGAGACCCAGTACTTC
CDR3: CASTQGETQYF

J: TRBJ2-3
V: TRBV10-3
size: NA
D: TRBD2
DNA: TGTGCCATCAGCAATACTAGCGGACCAACAGATACGCAGTATTTT
CDR3: CAISNTSGPTDTQYF

J: TRBJ2-7
V: TRBV5-6
size: once
D: TRBD1
DNA: TGTGCCAGCAGCTTGGGACCCGGGACAGGGGGCTATGGGCAGTACTTC
CDR3: CASSLGPGTGGYGQYF

J: TRBJ2-7
V: TRBV5-6
size: NA
D: TRBD1
DNA: TGTGCCAGCGGGATCGCCGGGACAGGGGGCTACTACGAGCAGTACTTC
CDR3: CASGIAGTGGYYEQYF

J: TRBJ2-4
V: TRBV28
size: NA
D: NA
DNA: TGTGCCAGCAGTTCAAGGTTTCCGGGAAATACGTTC
CDR3: CASSSRFPGNTF

J: TRBJ2-2
V: TRBV14
size: NA
D: NA
DNA: TGTGCCAGCAGCCCCTTGGGGGGCGTGAACACCGGGGAGCTGTTTTTT
CDR3: CASSPLGGVNTGELFF

J: TRBJ2-2
V: TRBV5-1
size: few
D: NA
DNA: TGCGCCAGCAGCTTGGAAGGATCCGGGGAGCTGTTTTTT
CDR3: CASSLEGSGELFF

J: TRBJ1-5
V: TRBV18
size: NA
D: NA
DNA: TGTGCCAGCTCTCCTGATCTAAATCAGCCCCAGCATTTT
CDR3: CASSPDLNQPQHF

J: TRBJ2-7
V: TRBV28
size: NA
D: NA
DNA: TGTGCCAGCAGTTCGCCGAAGGGGGGAACACTCTCCTACGAGCAGTACTTC
CDR3: CASSSPKGGTLSYEQYF

J: TRBJ2-6
V: TRBV19
size: NA
D: NA
DNA: TGTGCCAGTAGCCTAATAAGCTCTGGGGCCAACGTCCTGACTTTC
CDR3: CASSLISSGANVLTF

J: TRBJ2-5
V: TRBV5-8
size: NA
D: NA
DNA: TGTGCCAGCAGCTTGGCCGTAGGGGGAGAGACCCAGTACTTC
CDR3: CASSLAVGGETQYF

J: TRBJ2-3
V: TRBV9
size: NA
D: TRBD2
DNA: TGTGCCAGCAGCATAGGGACTAGCGGAGCCAGCACAGATACGCAGTATTTT
CDR3: CASSIGTSGASTDTQYF

J: TRBJ2-7
V: TRBV5-6
size: NA
D: NA
DNA: TGTGCCAGCAGCTACGGGGGGCCCTCCTACGAGCAGTACTTC
CDR3: CASSYGGPSYEQYF

J: TRBJ1-3
V: TRBV4-3
size: NA
D: TRBD1
DNA: TGCGCCAGCAGCCAAACCACCAAGGGGACAGGGGCGAACACCATATATTTT
CDR3: CASSQTTKGTGANTIYF

J: TRBJ2-1
V: TRBV9
size: NA
D: TRBD2
DNA: TGTGCCAGCAGCGCCGGGACTAGCGGACCAAATGAGCAGTTCTTC
CDR3: CASSAGTSGPNEQFF

J: TRBJ1-2
V: TRBV10-2
size: NA
D: NA
DNA: TGCGCCAGCAGTGAGTCGACGGCCGGTGGCTACACCTTC
CDR3: CASSESTAGGYTF

J: TRBJ1-1
V: TRBV4-3
size: NA
D: NA
DNA: TGCGCCAGCAGCCCAGGGGATCTGAACACTGAAGCTTTCTTT
CDR3: CASSPGDLNTEAFF

J: TRBJ2-3
V: TRBV27
size: once
D: TRBD2
DNA: TGTGCCAGCAGTTTACTCGGACTAGCGGGAGGCGGACCAGATACGCAGTATTTT
CDR3: CASSLLGLAGGGPDTQYF

J: TRBJ2-6
V: TRBV28
size: NA
D: NA
DNA: TGTGCCAGCAGTTTTGGGGCAGGGGACATCTCTGGGGCCAACGTCCTGACTTTC
CDR3: CASSFGAGDISGANVLTF

J: TRBJ2-4
V: TRBV15
size: NA
D: TRBD1
DNA: TGTGCCACCAGCGAGGTGACAGGGCTAAACATTCAGTACTTC
CDR3: CATSEVTGLNIQYF

J: TRBJ2-1
V: TRBV10-3
size: NA
D: NA
DNA: TGTGCCATCAGTGGAATAGACTCCTACAATGAGCAGTTCTTC
CDR3: CAISGIDSYNEQFF

J: TRBJ2-1
V: TRBV2
size: NA
D: TRBD2
DNA: TGTGCCAGCAGAAGAAGCGGGAGTATCCATGAGCAGTTCTTC
CDR3: CASRRSGSIHEQFF

J: TRBJ1-5
V: TRBV19
size: NA
D: NA
DNA: TGTGCCAGTAGTATAGACAGGGCCGATCAGCCCCAGCATTTT
CDR3: CASSIDRADQPQHF

J: TRBJ2-7
V: TRBV28
size: NA
D: TRBD1
DNA: TGTGCCAGCAGGCGGCAGGGGGTCTCCTACGAGCAGTACTTC
CDR3: CASRRQGVSYEQYF

J: TRBJ1-5
V: TRBV19
size: NA
D: NA
DNA: TGTGCCAGCCTCCCCAACGTGGTTAGCAATCAGCCCCAGCATTTT
CDR3: CASLPNVVSNQPQHF

J: TRBJ2-1
V: TRBV7-3
size: NA
D: NA
DNA: TGTGCCAGCAACGAACCGGGACGGTCTAACAATGAGCAGTTCTTC
CDR3: CASNEPGRSNNEQFF

J: TRBJ1-5
V: TRBV28
size: few
D: NA
DNA: TGTGCCAGCAGTTTAAGGGGTCAGCCCCAGCATTTT
CDR3: CASSLRGQPQHF

J: TRBJ1-5
V: TRBV7-2
size: NA
D: NA
DNA: TGTGCCAGCAGCGCGTCTCCAGGGAGGCCCCAGCATTTT
CDR3: CASSASPGRPQHF

J: TRBJ2-1
V: TRBV4-3
size: NA
D: TRBD2
DNA: TGCGCCAGCAGCCTAAGGACTAGCAGCTACAATGAGCAGTTCTTC
CDR3: CASSLRTSSYNEQFF

J: TRBJ2-2
V: TRBV10-3
size: NA
D: NA
DNA: TGTGCCATCAGTGAGAAAAGACTTAACACCGGGGAGCTGTTTTTT
CDR3: CAISEKRLNTGELFF

J: TRBJ2-7
V: TRBV4-2
size: NA
D: NA
DNA: TGTGCCAGCAGCCAAGGGGGGCCAGCTGATTACTACGAGCAGTACTTC
CDR3: CASSQGGPADYYEQYF

J: TRBJ1-4
V: TRBV5-1
size: NA
D: NA
DNA: TGCGCCAGCAGGCAGTCCTACGACAGCCCACGGGAAAAACTGTTTTTT
CDR3: CASRQSYDSPREKLFF

J: TRBJ2-5
V: TRBV27
size: NA
D: NA
DNA: TGTGCCAGCAGTCCTCTTACTAACTTGCAGACCCAGTACTTC
CDR3: CASSPLTNLQTQYF